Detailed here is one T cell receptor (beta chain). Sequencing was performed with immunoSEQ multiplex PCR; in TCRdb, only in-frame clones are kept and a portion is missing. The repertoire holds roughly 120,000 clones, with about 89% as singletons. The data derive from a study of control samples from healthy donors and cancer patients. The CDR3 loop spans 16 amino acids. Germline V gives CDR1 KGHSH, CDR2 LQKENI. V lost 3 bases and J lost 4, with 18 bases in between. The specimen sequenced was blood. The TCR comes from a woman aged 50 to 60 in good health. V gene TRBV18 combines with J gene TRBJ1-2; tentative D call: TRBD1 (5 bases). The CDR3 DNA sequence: TGTGCCAGCTCACCTTCCGCAGGGCCGAGGGGCTATGGCTACACCTTC. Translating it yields CASSPSAGPRGYGYTF.